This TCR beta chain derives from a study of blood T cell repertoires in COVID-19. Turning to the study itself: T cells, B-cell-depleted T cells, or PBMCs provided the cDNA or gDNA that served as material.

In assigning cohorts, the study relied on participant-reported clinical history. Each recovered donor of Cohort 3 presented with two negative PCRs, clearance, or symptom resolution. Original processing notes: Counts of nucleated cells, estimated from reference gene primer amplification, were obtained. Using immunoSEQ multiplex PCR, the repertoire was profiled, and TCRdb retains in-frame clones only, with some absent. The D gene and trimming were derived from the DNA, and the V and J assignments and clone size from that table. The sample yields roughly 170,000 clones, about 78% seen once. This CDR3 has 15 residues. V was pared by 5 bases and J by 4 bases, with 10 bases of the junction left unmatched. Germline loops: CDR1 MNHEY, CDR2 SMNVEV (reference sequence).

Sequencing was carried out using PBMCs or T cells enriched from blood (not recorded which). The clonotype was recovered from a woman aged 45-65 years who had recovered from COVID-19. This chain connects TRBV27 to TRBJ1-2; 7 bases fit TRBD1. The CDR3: CASSLGQSPLYGYTF. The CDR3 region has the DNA TGTGCCAGCAGTCTGGGACAGTCCCCCCTCTATGGCTACACCTTC.